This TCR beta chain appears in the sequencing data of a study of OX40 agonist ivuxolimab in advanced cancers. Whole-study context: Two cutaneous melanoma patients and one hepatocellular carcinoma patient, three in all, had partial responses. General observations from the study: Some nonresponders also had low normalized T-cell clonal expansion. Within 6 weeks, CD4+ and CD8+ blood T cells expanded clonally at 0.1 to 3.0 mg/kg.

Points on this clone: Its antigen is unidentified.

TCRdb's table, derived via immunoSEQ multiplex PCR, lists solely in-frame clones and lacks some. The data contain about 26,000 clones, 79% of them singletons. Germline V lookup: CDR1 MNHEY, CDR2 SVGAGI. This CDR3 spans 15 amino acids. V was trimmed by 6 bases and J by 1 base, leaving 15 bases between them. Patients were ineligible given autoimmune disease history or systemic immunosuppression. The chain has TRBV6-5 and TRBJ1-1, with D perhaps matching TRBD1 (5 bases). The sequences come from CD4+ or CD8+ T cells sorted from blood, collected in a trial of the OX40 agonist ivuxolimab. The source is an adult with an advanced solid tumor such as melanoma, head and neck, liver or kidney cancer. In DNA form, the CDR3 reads TGTGCCAGCAGCCTAGCCCGGGGGTGGAACACTGAAGCTTTCTTT. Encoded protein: CASSLARGWNTEAFF.